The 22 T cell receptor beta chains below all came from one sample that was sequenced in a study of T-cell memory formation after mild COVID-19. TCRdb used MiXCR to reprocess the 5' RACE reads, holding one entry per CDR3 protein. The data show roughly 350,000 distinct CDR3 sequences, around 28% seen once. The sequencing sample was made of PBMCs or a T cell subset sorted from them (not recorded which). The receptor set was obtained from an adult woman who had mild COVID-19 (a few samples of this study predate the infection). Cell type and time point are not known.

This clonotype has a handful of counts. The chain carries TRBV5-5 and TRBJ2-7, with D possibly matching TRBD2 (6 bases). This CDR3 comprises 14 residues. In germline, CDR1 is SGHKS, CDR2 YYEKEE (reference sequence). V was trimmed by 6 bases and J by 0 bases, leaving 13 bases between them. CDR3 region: CASTHLGGSYEQYF. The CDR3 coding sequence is TGTGCCAGCACCCATTTGGGGGGCTCCTACGAGCAGTACTTC.

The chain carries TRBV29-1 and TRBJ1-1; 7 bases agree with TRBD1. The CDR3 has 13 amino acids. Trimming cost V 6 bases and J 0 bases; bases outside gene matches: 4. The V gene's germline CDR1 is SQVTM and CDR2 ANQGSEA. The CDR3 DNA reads TGCAGCGTGGGGGACAGCCTGAACACTGAAGCTTTCTTT. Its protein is CSVGDSLNTEAFF.

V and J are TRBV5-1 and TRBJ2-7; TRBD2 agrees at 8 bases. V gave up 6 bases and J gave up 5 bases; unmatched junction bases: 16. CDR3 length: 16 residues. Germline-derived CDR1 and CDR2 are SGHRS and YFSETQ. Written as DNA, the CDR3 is TGCGCCAGCACCCAGGAAGAAGCGGGAGTGGCCCACGAGCAGTACTTC. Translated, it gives CASTQEEAGVAHEQYF.

CDR3: CASSPYTRASSTDTQYF. In DNA form, the CDR3 reads TGTGCCAGCAGTCCCTACACAAGGGCCTCTAGCACAGATACGCAGTATTTT. The chain carries TRBV28 and TRBJ2-3; no firm D call. Deletions cut 5 bases from V and 0 bases from J, with 18 bases between. Germline lookup yields CDR1 MDHEN and CDR2 SYDVKM. The CDR3 runs 17 residues.

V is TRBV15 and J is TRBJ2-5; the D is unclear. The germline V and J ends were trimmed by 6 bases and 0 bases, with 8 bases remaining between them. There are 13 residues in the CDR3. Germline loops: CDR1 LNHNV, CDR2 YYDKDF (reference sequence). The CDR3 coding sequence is TGTGCCACCAGGGGAAGATACCAAGAGACCCAGTACTTC. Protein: CATRGRYQETQYF.

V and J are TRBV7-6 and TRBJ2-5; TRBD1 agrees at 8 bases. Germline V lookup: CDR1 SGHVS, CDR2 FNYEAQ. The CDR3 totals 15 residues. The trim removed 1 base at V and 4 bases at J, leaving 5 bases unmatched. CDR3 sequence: CASSLGWTGRETQYF. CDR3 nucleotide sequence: TGTGCCAGCAGCTTAGGCTGGACAGGGAGAGAGACCCAGTACTTC. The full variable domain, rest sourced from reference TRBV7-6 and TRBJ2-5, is GAGVSQSPRYKVTKRGQDVALRCDPISGHVSLYWYRQALGQGPEFLTYFNYEAQQDKSGLPNDRFSAERPEGSISTLTIQRTEQRDSAMYRCASSLGWTGRETQYFGPGTRLLVL.

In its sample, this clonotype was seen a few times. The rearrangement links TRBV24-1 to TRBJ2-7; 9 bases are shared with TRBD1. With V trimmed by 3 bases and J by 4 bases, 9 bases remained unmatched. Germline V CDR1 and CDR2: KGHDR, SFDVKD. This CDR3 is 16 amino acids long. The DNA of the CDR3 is TGTGCCACCAGTGATACGGGGACAGGGCGTCCATACGAGCAGTACTTC. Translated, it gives CATSDTGTGRPYEQYF.

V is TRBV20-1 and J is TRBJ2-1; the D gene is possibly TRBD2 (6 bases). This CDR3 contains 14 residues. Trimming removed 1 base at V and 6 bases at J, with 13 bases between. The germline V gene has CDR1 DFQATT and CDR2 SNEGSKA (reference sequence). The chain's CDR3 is CSARGEREINEQFF. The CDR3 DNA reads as TGCAGTGCTAGAGGGGAACGGGAGATCAATGAGCAGTTCTTC.

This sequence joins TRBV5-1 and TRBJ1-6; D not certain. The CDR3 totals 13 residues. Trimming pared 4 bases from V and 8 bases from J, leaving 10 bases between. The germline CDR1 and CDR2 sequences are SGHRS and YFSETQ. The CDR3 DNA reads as TGCGCCAGCAGCATAGGGAGTCATTCACCCCTCCACTTT. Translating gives CASSIGSHSPLHF.

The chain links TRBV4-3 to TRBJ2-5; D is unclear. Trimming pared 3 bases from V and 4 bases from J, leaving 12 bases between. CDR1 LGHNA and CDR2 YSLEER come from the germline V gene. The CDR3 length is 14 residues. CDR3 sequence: CASSQHTNGETQYF. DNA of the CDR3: TGCGCCAGCAGCCAGCATACTAACGGAGAGACCCAGTACTTC.

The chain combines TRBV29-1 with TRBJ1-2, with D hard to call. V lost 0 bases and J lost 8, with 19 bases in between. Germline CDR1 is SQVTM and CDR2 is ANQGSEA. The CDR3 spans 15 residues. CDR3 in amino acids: CSVEDRTDRLWGYTF. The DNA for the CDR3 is TGCAGCGTTGAAGATCGCACAGACCGCCTTTGGGGCTACACCTTC.

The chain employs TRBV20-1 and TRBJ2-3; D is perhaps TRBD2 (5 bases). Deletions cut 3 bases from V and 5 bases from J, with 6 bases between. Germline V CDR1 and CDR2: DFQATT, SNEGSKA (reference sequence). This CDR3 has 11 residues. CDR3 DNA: TGCAGTGCTAGTGGAGGAGATACGCAGTATTTT. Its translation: CSASGGDTQYF.

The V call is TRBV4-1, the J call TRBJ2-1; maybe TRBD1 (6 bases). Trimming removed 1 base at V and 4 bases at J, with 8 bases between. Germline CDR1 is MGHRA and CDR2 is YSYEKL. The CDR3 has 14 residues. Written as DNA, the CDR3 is TGCGCCAGCAGCCAAGGGGGGCTTTACAATGAGCAGTTCTTC. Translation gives CASSQGGLYNEQFF.

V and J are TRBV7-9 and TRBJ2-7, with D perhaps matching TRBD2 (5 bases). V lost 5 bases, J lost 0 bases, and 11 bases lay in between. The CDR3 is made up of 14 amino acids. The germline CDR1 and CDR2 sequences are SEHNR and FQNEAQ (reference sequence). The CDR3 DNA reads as TGTGCCAGCAGCCGCCTCAGCGGCTCCTACGAGCAGTACTTC. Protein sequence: CASSRLSGSYEQYF.

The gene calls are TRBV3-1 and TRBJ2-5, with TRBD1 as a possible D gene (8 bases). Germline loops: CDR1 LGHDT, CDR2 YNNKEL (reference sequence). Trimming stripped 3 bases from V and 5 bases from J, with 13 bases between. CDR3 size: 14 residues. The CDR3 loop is CASSQKQGGETQYF. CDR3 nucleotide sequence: TGTGCCAGCAGCCAGAAACAGGGGGGGGAGACCCAGTACTTC.

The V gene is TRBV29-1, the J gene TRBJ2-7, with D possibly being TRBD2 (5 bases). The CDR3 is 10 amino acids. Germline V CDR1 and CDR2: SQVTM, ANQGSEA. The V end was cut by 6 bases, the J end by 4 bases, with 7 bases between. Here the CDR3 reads CSVGDYEQYF. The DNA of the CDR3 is TGCAGCGTGGGAGATTACGAGCAGTACTTC.

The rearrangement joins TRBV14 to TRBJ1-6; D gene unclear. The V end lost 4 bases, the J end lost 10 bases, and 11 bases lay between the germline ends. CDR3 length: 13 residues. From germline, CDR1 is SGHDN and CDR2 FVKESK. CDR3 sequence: CASSLASGSPLHF. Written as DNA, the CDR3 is TGTGCCAGCAGCCTAGCCTCTGGATCACCCCTCCACTTT.

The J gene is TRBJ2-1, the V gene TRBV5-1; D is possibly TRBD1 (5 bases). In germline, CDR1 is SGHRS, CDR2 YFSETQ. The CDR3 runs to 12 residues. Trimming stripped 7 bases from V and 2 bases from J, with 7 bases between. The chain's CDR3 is CASWGPYNEQFF. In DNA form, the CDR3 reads TGCGCCAGCTGGGGCCCCTACAATGAGCAGTTCTTC.

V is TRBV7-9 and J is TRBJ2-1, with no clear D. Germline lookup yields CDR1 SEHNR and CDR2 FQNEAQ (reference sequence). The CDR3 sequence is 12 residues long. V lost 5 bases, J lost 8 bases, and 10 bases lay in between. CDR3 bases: TGTGCCAGCAGCGGGGTCGGCGATGAGCAGTTCTTC. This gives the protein CASSGVGDEQFF. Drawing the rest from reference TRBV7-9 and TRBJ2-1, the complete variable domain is DTGVSQNPRHKITKRGQNVTFRCDPISEHNRLYWYRQTLGQGPEFLTYFQNEAQLEKSRLLSDRFSAERPKGSFSTLEIQRTEQGDSAMYLCASSGVGDEQFFGPGTRLTVL.

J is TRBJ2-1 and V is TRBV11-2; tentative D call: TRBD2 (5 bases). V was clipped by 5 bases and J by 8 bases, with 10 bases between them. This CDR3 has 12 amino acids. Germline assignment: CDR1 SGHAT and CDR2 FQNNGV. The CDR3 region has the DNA TGTGCCAGCAGCCGAGGGCGGGATGAGCAGTTCTTC. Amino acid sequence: CASSRGRDEQFF. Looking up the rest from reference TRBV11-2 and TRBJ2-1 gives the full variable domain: EAGVAQSPRYKIIEKRQSVAFWCNPISGHATLYWYQQILGQGPKLLIQFQNNGVVDDSQLPKDRFSAERLKGVDSTLKIQPAKLEDSAVYLCASSRGRDEQFFGPGTRLTVL.

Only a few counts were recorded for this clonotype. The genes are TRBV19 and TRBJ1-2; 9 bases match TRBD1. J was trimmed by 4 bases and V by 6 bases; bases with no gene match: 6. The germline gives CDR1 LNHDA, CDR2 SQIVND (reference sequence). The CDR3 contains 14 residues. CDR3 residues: CASSRDRVPYGYTF. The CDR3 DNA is TGTGCCAGTAGCCGGGACAGGGTCCCCTATGGCTACACCTTC.

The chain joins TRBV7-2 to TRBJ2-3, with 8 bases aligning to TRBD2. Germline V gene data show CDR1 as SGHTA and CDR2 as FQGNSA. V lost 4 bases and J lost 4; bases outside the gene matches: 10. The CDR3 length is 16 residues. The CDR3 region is CASSSSGLGLADTQYF. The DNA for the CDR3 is TGTGCCAGCAGCTCGTCGGGACTAGGATTGGCAGATACGCAGTATTTT.